This T cell receptor (beta chain) is drawn from a study of Tregs in tolerant kidney transplant recipients. Unstimulated regulatory T cells (CD4+CD25+CD127-), CD4+CD25- non-regulatory cells, CD4 and CD8 cells were FACS-sorted from thawed PBMCs. Assay used: immunoSEQ multiplex PCR; TCRdb lists only in-frame clones, some missing. The sample holds about 72,000 clones, roughly 92% seen once. The specimen comprised CD8+ T cells from blood, sampled before the transplant. The TCR originated in a human donor who received a combined kidney and bone marrow transplant.

In nucleotides, the CDR3 is TGTGCCAGCAGCTTCTGCACCCTCTCGCTCGTTAGATTCTTC. It codes for CASSFCTLSLVRFF. The V gene is TRBV11-3, the J gene TRBJ2-1; D remains unclear. Trimming removed 3 bases at V and 16 bases at J, with 22 bases between. The CDR3 totals 14 residues. CDR1 is SGHNT, CDR2 YENEEA, per germline. Full variable domain (outside the CDR3, taken from reference TRBV11-3 and TRBJ2-1): EAGVVQSPRYKIIEKKQPVAFWCNPISGHNTLYWYLQNLGQGPELLIRYENEEAVDDSQLPKDRFSAERLKGVDSTLKIQPAELGDSAVYLCASSFCTLSLVRFFGPGTRLTVL.